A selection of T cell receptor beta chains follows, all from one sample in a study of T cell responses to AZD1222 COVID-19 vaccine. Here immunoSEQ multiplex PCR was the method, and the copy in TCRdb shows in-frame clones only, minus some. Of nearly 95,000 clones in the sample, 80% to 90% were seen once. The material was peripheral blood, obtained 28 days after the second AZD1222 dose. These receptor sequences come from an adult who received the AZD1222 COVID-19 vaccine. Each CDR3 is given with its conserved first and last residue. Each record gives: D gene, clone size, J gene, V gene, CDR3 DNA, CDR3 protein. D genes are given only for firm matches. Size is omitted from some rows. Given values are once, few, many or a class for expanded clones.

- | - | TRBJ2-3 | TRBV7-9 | TGTGCCAGCAGCTTACTCCGGGGCCCCGGAACAGATACGCAGTATTTT | CASSLLRGPGTDTQYF
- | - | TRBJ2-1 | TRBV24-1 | TGTGCCACCAGCCAGGGCAATGAGCAGTTCTTC | CATSQGNEQFF
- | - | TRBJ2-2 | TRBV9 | TGTGCCAGCAGCGGGCGTTTGGGGCGACAGAACACCGGGGAGCTGTTTTTT | CASSGRLGRQNTGELFF
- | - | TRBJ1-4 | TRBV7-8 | TGTGCCAGCAGCCCGCCCAATGGGGGGGTTAATGAAAAACTGTTTTTT | CASSPPNGGVNEKLFF
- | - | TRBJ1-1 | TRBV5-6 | TGTGCCAGCAGCTTGGTCCCGACGGGGGCTGAAGCTTTCTTT | CASSLVPTGAEAFF
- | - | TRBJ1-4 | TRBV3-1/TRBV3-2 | TGTGCCAGCAGCCTACAGGCAACTAATGAAAAACTGTTTTTT | CASSLQATNEKLFF
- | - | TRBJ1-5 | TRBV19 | TGTGCCAGTAGTATTATCCCGGGGGCCGGTCGTCAGCCCCAGCATTTT | CASSIIPGAGRQPQHF
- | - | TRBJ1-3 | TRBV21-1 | TGTGCCAGCAACGACGAGCGGGCTCCGATTATCGGCTCTGGAAACACCATATATTTT | CASNDERAPIIGSGNTIYF
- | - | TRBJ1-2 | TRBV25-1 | TGTGCCAGCACCGGAGACACCTATGGCTACACCTTC | CASTGDTYGYTF
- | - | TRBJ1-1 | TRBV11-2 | TGTGCCAGCAGCTACGGGGGGCTCGCTTTCTTT | CASSYGGLAFF
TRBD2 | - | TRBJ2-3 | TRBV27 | TGTGCCAGCAGTTTCACTAGCGGGATCCCAGATACGCAGTATTTT | CASSFTSGIPDTQYF
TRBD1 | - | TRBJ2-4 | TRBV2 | TGTGCCAGCAGTGAAAGGGACAGGGGTAAAGGGTTAGCCAAAAACATTCAGTACTTC | CASSERDRGKGLAKNIQYF
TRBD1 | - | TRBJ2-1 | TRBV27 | TGTGCCAGCCGCATAGGGGGCGGACACAATGAGCAGTTCTTC | CASRIGGGHNEQFF
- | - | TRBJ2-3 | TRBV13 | TGTGCCAGCAGCTTAGGTCTTCGGGGCTTCACAGATACGCAGTATTTT | CASSLGLRGFTDTQYF
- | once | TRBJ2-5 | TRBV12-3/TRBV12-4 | TGTGCCAGCAGTACCGACACCCAGAGGTACTTC | CASSTDTQRYF
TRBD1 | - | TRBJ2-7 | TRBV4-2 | TGTGCCAGCAGCCAAACCGGGACAGATTCCCACGAGCAGTACTTC | CASSQTGTDSHEQYF
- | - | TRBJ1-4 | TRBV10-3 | TGTGCCATCAGTGAGTCGGTAGCAGGGACCGGTGAAAAACTGTTTTTT | CAISESVAGTGEKLFF
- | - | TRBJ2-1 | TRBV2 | TGTGCCAGCGGAACTCGGCCGAGCTCCTACAATGAGCAGTTCTTC | CASGTRPSSYNEQFF
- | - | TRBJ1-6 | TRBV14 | TGTGCCAGCAGACAAACTACAGGGAATAATTCACCCCTCCACTTT | CASRQTTGNNSPLHF
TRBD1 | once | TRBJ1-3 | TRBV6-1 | TGTGCCGCAGGGGGGCGGCCTTTGGGGAACACCATATATTTT | CAAGGRPLGNTIYF
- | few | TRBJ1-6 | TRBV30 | TGTGCCTGGGACAGGAGCTCCTATAATTCACCCCTCCACTTT | CAWDRSSYNSPLHF
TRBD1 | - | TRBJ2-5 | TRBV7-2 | TGTGCCAGCAGCTACGGACAGGGAGAGACCCAGTACTTC | CASSYGQGETQYF
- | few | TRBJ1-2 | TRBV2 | TGTGCCAATAGGCAGGAGTCAGGAGTAACCTTC | CANRQESGVTF
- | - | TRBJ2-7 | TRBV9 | TGTGCCAGCAGCGTAAGCCCTCTCAGCTCCTACGAGCAGTACTTC | CASSVSPLSSYEQYF
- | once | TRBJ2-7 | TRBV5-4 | TGTGCCAGCAGCCCCGCGGGGGCGGGCGAGCAGTACTTC | CASSPAGAGEQYF
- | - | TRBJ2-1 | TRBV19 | TGTGCCAGTAGTACCCGGCCAGGGAGCTCCTACAATGAGCAGTTCTTC | CASSTRPGSSYNEQFF
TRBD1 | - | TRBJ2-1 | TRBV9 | TGTGCCAGCAGCGTAGAGGGACAGAACAATGAGCAGTTCTTC | CASSVEGQNNEQFF
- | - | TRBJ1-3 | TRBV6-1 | TGTGCCAGCAGTGAATGGGGCAGGGGCACACCGGACACCATATATTTT | CASSEWGRGTPDTIYF
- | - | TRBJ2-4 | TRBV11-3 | TGTGCCAGCAGTAGAATGAGGTTGACCCTAGCCAAAAACATTCAGTACTTC | CASSRMRLTLAKNIQYF
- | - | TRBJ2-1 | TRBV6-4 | TGTGCCAGCAGTGTAACGGGAGAGGTGGATGAGCAGTTCTTC | CASSVTGEVDEQFF
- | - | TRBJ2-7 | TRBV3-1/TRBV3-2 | TGTGCCAGCAGCCAAGAACCCCGTTCCTACGAGCAGTACTTC | CASSQEPRSYEQYF